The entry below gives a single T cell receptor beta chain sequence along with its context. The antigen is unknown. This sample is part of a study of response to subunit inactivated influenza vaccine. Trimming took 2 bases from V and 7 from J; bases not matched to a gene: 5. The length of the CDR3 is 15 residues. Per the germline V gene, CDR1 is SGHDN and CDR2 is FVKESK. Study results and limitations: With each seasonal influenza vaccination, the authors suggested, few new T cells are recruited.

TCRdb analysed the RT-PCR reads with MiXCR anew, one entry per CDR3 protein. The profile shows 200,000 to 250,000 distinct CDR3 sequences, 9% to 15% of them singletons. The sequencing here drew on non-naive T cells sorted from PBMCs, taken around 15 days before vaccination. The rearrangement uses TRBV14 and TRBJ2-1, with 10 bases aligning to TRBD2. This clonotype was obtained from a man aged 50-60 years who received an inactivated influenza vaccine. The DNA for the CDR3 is TGTGCCAGCAGCCAACTAGCGGGAGATGGTAATGAGCAGTTCTTC. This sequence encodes CASSQLAGDGNEQFF.